This T cell receptor (beta chain) was sequenced during a study of blood T cells in healthy people across ages (dated by TCRdb to about 2015). For context, the study as a whole: Template switching captured roughly one uniquely barcoded TCR beta cDNA molecule per two T cells in model experiments. To track age-related changes in TCR beta repertoire diversity, the study relied on deep sequencing normalized with unique cDNA molecular identifiers. The study analyzed two additional independent replicas of 1 million unique cDNA reads from the same blood draw for two donors, one aged 18 to 29 and one aged 80 or older. Four age groups were formed from the donors: young (average approximately 15 years), middle-aged (just under 40), aged (about 68) and long-lived (82). The paper as a whole reports these results and caveats: Observed TCR beta diversity correlated strongly with the percentage of naive T cells measured by flow cytometry. The long-lived group showed more naive CD4+ T cells, fewer expanded clones and increased TCR diversity than the aged group, suggesting age selection. Since profiling was done on bulk unsorted PBMCs, naive and antigen-experienced compartments could not be conclusively compared. Estimates of total diversity based on one million sequenced T cells were considered lower bounds and underestimates. As age increased, observed TCR beta diversity per million T cells dropped in a roughly linear way, and a significant reduction was already evident by age 40. Donor CMV infection status was unknown, potentially confounding age-related changes in expanded clonotypes.

On this clonotype itself: Its recognized antigen is unknown. No quality values exist for individual bases; no much larger clone is one base distant.

The approximately 41 donors, aged about 6 to 100 years, were systemically healthy Caucasian individuals from Russia. Around 9.7 milliliters of peripheral blood were collected from each donor into EDTA-treated Vacutainer tubes. PBMCs were isolated by Ficoll-Paque density-gradient centrifugation, with at least 6 million obtained per sample. Trizol reagent was used to extract total RNA from the PBMCs, yielding at least 5 micrograms per sample. For every donor, flow cytometry on a PBMC aliquot measured the percentage of naive CD45RAhigh/CD27high T cells. The CDR3, cysteine through phenylalanine, is 13 amino acids long. Of the read, only the CDR3 DNA is kept; its 39 bases are in frame from base 1. V is cut by 2 bases and J by 9 bases, and the space between the germline ends is 8 bases. The germline V gene specifies SGHTA as CDR1 and FQGNSA as CDR2. Receptors were amplified or captured by 5' RACE. TCRdb names Illumina HiSeq 2500 as the instrument used. A second roughly 7 to 12 cycle PCR used a sample-barcoded 5' primer and a J-beta primer mix. A template-switch 5' adaptor carrying 12 random nucleotides introduced a unique molecular identifier onto each TCR beta cDNA molecule. At least 3 million CDR3-containing paired-end reads were obtained from each sample. All of the RNA was converted into first-strand cDNA using the Mint cDNA synthesis kit, with a TRBC-specific oligonucleotide serving as the primer. All cDNA was treated with uracil-DNA glycosylase and then went through a first 18-cycle PCR with the universal primers M1SS and BC2_uni_R. The authors' pipeline ran thus. Normalization of each sample was performed by random selection of 1 million high-quality reads, each carrying a distinct molecular identifier. Instead of being binned into consensus sequences, reads that shared molecular identifiers were thrown out. MiTCR, with a Q25 quality threshold and the strictest error-elimination algorithm, was used for CDR3 identification, clonotype clustering and error correction. A nonparametric unseen species model with Euler transformation was used to estimate lower-bound total TCR beta diversity. Through fastp at Q25 and MiXCR, TCRdb rebuilt clones from the public reads, retaining in-frame beta chains. Identical CDR3 proteins give one entry, which carries the most common genes and DNA. None of the V and J calls come from the authors' own analysis; TCRdb made them. The sample profile shows about 800,000 distinct CDR3 sequences; approximately 25% of them were found once. The top ten clones comprise 3% to 4.5% of the sample.

This same sample was also part of a study on T cells of mothers and their children. As that second study puts it: Nine systemically healthy Caucasian individuals served as donors, namely three mothers together with their six children. cDNA synthesis consumed the entire amount of extracted RNA, loaded at 1.5 ug RNA in each 15 ul reaction. In the second PCR, the M1S primer introduced both the sample barcodes and 2-4 random nucleotides. Over 9.5 million TCR beta CDR3 reads were obtained for each mother, and 2.5 million to 3.5 million reads were obtained for each child. TCR recombination output is similarly shaped by thymic selection in related and unrelated pairs, with a minor effect exerted by inherited differences. Related mother-child pairs always showed normalized repertoire overlap that was slightly higher than in unrelated mother-child pairs, though the difference was never significant. No persistent microchimeric T cell clones were found, with a detection sensitivity of approximately 95 clones per million clonotypes. The study used deep NGS to compare TCR beta repertoires of mothers and children, seeking features distinguishing related mother-child pairs from unrelated individuals. On average, the children were about 10 +/- 4 years old, while the mothers were about 37 +/- 4 years old. After adapter ligation with NEBNext reagents, the libraries were sequenced on Illumina HiSeq 2000 with 100+100 nt paired-end reads. To prevent cross-contamination, the mother and child libraries were prepared a month apart and were sequenced in separate runs. For each donor, somewhere between roughly 500,000 and 2,300,000 distinct TCR beta clonotypes were identified. Naive TCR beta clonotypes were estimated from low-frequency clonotypes matched to each donor's FACS-determined naive share, without sorting.

The chain joins TRBV7-2 to TRBJ2-6; the D gene cannot be named for sure. The sample consisted of blood. The sequence derives from a boy aged 5-17 years in good health. CDR3 region: CASSLSTGNVLTF. The nucleotide sequence is given as TGTGCCAGCAGCTTATCGACGGGCAACGTCCTGACTTTC.